Below are 17 T cell receptor beta chains sequenced from a single sample in a study of blood T cell repertoires in COVID-19. The protocol was immunoSEQ multiplex PCR, while the TCRdb copy is restricted to in-frame clones and leaves out a portion. This table has 200,000 to 300,000 clones, around 84% appearing once. The specimen was peripheral blood. Receptors originate from a woman aged 55-69 years with COVID-19, enrolled during active disease.

The rearrangement joins TRBV2 to TRBJ2-4, with 8 bases lining up with TRBD2. The CDR3 runs to 16 residues. The germline CDR1 and CDR2 sequences are SNHLY and FYNNEI. With 6 bases clipped from V and 0 bases from J, the junction kept 7 bases outside the gene matches. The CDR3, as DNA: TGTGCCAGCAGCGCCCGGGGGGGGCTAGCCAAAAACATTCAGTACTTC. Amino acids: CASSARGGLAKNIQYF.

This clone has just one count. This sequence joins TRBV7-3 and TRBJ2-1, with 13 bases that match TRBD2. This CDR3 has 16 amino acids. CDR1 SGHTA and CDR2 FQGTGA come from the germline V gene. Trimming at V came to 4 bases and at J to 5 bases, leaving 5 bases not matched to a gene. CDR3 protein: CASSSGTSGTDNEQFF. The CDR3 bases are TGTGCCAGCAGCTCGGGGACTAGCGGGACGGACAATGAGCAGTTCTTC.

This clone has just one count. V is TRBV19 and J is TRBJ1-5, with 8 positions matching TRBD1. The germline CDR1 and CDR2 sequences are LNHDA and SQIVND (reference sequence). The V and J ends lost 6 bases and 6 bases, in that order; junction bases with no gene match: 19. The CDR3 sequence is 18 residues long. CDR3 amino acids: CASRRGTMAGGGGQPQHF. In DNA form, the CDR3 reads TGTGCCAGTAGAAGGGGGACGATGGCAGGGGGCGGGGGTCAGCCCCAGCATTTT.

The chain employs TRBV27 and TRBJ1-1, with 7 nucleotides matching TRBD1. The ends lost 8 bases at V and 0 bases at J; junction bases unmatched: 6. The CDR3 is 14 residues long. Per the germline V gene, CDR1 is MNHEY and CDR2 is SMNVEV (reference sequence). The chain's CDR3 is CASGNRGVNTEAFF. The CDR3 DNA follows: TGTGCCAGCGGGAACAGGGGCGTGAACACTGAAGCTTTCTTT.

V and J are TRBV27 and TRBJ2-5; 12 bases agree with TRBD1. The CDR3 has 15 amino acids. CDR1 is MNHEY, CDR2 SMNVEV, per germline (reference sequence). V was pared by 6 bases and J by 5 bases, with 7 bases of the junction left unmatched. DNA for the CDR3: TGTGCCAGCAGACCCCGGGACAGGGGGCCGGAGACCCAGTACTTC. Protein: CASRPRDRGPETQYF.

The CDR3: CASSFVYAGPHEQYF. As DNA, the CDR3 is TGTGCCAGCAGCTTCGTTTACGCAGGGCCCCACGAGCAGTACTTC. The J gene is TRBJ2-7, the V gene TRBV5-4; perhaps TRBD1 as D (5 bases). V dropped 2 bases and J dropped 5 bases, with 17 bases sitting between them. The CDR3 length is 15 residues. CDR1 and CDR2 from the germline V gene are SGHNT and YYREEE (reference sequence).

This clone appeared a single time. The rearrangement links TRBV6-6 to TRBJ2-1; 9 bases agree with TRBD2. V dropped 0 bases and J dropped 7; count of bases not matched to a gene: 7. This CDR3 contains 16 residues. Germline CDR1 and CDR2: MNHNY and SVGAGI (reference sequence). CDR3 sequence: CASSYSASGIGNEQFF. CDR3 nucleotides: TGTGCCAGCAGTTACTCGGCTAGCGGGATAGGTAATGAGCAGTTCTTC.

J is TRBJ1-4 and V is TRBV5-5; possible D gene TRBD1, 5 bases. Germline-derived CDR1 and CDR2 are SGHKS and YYEKEE (reference sequence). The V end lost 6 bases, the J end lost 8 bases, and 20 bases lay between the germline ends. The CDR3 sequence is 15 residues long. The CDR3 DNA sequence: TGTGCCAGCAACCTCGCGGGGCTTGAGAAAGAAAAACTGTTTTTT. Translating it yields CASNLAGLEKEKLFF.

Details on this clone: Other DNA sequences in this specimen translate into the identical CDR3. The V call is TRBV28, the J call TRBJ1-5; D is undetermined. Germline CDR1 reads MDHEN; CDR2 reads SYDVKM. The germline V and J ends were trimmed by 5 bases and 0 bases, with 8 bases remaining between them. The length of the CDR3 is 14 residues. In DNA form, the CDR3 reads TGTGCCAGCAGTCTACCGTATAGCAATCAGCCCCAGCATTTT. Protein product: CASSLPYSNQPQHF.

In its sample, this clone was seen once. The chain combines TRBV24-1 with TRBJ2-1, with 12 bases fitting TRBD2. This CDR3 region has 16 residues. After removal of 8 bases from V and 0 bases from J, the junction contained 4 bases not matched to a gene. Germline V gene lookup returns CDR1 KGHDR and CDR2 SFDVKD. CDR3 DNA: TGTGCCACCACTAGCGGGAGGGCCGGCTCCTACAATGAGCAGTTCTTC. Protein: CATTSGRAGSYNEQFF.

V is TRBV5-1 and J is TRBJ1-1, with D possibly matching TRBD1 (5 bases). Germline V gene sequence: CDR1 SGHRS, CDR2 YFSETQ. V lost 4 bases and J 0 bases, leaving 10 bases between the germline ends. This CDR3 is built from 14 residues. The DNA of the CDR3 is TGCGCCAGCAGCACGACAGCCATGAACACTGAAGCTTTCTTT. This gives the protein CASSTTAMNTEAFF. Full variable domain (rest looked up from reference TRBV5-1 and TRBJ1-1): KAGVTQTPRYLIKTRGQQVTLSCSPISGHRSVSWYQQTPGQGLQFLFEYFSETQRNKGNFPGRFSGRQFSNSRSEMNVSTLELGDSALYLCASSTTAMNTEAFFGQGTRLTVV.

The chain recombines TRBV3-1 (or the pseudogene TRBV3-2) with TRBJ1-1, with D possibly TRBD1 on 5 matching bases. V was pared by 1 base and J by 4 bases, with 10 bases between. The length of the CDR3 is 14 residues. Looked up from germline, CDR1 is LGHDT and CDR2 is YNNKEL (reference sequence). CDR3 protein: CASSQAGGGTEAFF. In DNA, the CDR3 is TGTGCCAGCAGCCAAGCGGGGGGAGGCACTGAAGCTTTCTTT.

The CDR3 DNA reads as TGCAGCGTTGAGACTTCCGGACAGGGGAACTATGGCTACACCTTC. This sequence encodes CSVETSGQGNYGYTF. The chain uses TRBV29-1 and TRBJ1-2; TRBD1 aligns across 9 bases. With V trimmed by 3 bases and J by 2 bases, 7 bases remained unmatched. Germline-derived CDR1 and CDR2 are SQVTM and ANQGSEA. The CDR3 is 15 amino acids.

This clone was seen just once. The chain uses TRBV2 and TRBJ1-5; tentatively, D is TRBD1 (5 bases). Germline loops: CDR1 SNHLY, CDR2 FYNNEI. V was shortened by 7 bases and J by 0 bases, with 10 bases between the two germline ends. The CDR3 sequence is 14 residues long. This chain's CDR3 is CASTRDYSNQPQHF. The DNA of the CDR3 is TGTGCCAGCACGAGGGACTATAGCAATCAGCCCCAGCATTTT.

This clone has a handful of counts. Other DNA sequences in the sample encode the same CDR3. This chain joins TRBV7-9 and TRBJ1-5, with TRBD1 matching over 7 bases. Trimming at V came to 1 base and at J to 4 bases, leaving 4 bases not matched to a gene. Germline-derived CDR1 and CDR2 are SEHNR and FQNEAQ (reference sequence). CDR3 length: 15 amino acids. The CDR3 loop is CASSLGGQLNQPQHF. CDR3 DNA: TGTGCCAGCAGCTTAGGGGGACAGCTAAATCAGCCCCAGCATTTT.

The CDR3 sequence is CASSSQDTQYF. In DNA, the CDR3 is TGTGCCAGCAGCTCCCAAGATACGCAGTATTTT. The V call is TRBV7-9, the J call TRBJ2-3, with D unclear. Germline CDR1 and CDR2: SEHNR and FQNEAQ (reference sequence). Trimming removed 4 bases from V and 5 bases from J, with 4 bases in between. There are 11 residues in the CDR3.

This clone has just one count. CDR3 loop: CASRTTGTGLGEQYF. As DNA, the CDR3 is TGTGCCAGCAGAACCACCGGGACAGGGCTGGGCGAGCAGTACTTC. The chain links TRBV5-6 to TRBJ2-7; 9 bases map to TRBD1. The germline CDR1 and CDR2 sequences are SGHDT and YYEEEE. J lost 6 bases, V lost 5 bases, and 12 bases had no gene match. The CDR3 has 15 amino acids. Full variable domain (rest looked up from reference TRBV5-6 and TRBJ2-7): DAGVTQSPTHLIKTRGQQVTLRCSPKSGHDTVSWYQQALGQGPQFIFQYYEEEERQRGNFPDRFSGHQFPNYSSELNVNALLLGDSALYLCASRTTGTGLGEQYFGPGTRLTVT.